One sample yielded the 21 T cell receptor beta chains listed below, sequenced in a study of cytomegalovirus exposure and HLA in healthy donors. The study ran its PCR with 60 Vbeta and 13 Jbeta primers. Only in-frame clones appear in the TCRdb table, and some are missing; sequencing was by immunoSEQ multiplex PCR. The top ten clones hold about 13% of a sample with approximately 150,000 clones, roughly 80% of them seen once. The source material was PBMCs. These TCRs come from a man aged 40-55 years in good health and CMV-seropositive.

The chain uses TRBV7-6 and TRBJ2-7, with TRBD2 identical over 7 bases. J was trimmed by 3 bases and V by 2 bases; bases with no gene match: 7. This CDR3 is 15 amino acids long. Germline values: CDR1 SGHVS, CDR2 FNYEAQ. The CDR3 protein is CASSLNGGSFYEQYF. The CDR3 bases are TGTGCCAGCAGCTTAAATGGCGGGAGTTTCTACGAGCAGTACTTC.

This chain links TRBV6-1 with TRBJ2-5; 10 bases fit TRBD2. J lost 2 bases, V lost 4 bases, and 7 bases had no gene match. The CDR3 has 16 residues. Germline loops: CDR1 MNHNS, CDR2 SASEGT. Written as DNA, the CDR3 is TGTGCCAGCAGTGGGCCGGGACTAGCGCCTCAAGAGACCCAGTACTTC. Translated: CASSGPGLAPQETQYF.

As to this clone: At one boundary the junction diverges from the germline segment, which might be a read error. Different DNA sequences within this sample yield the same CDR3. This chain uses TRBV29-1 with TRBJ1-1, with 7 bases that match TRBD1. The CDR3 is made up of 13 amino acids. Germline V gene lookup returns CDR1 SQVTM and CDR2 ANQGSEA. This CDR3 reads CSVEQGGGTEAFF. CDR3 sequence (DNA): TGCAGTGTTGAACAAGGGGGCGGCACTGAAGCTTTCTTT.

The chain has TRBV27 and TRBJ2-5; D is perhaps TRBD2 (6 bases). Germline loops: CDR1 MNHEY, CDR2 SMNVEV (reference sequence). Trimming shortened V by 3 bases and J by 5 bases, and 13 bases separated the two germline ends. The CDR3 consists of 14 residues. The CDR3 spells CASSFGLGGETQYF. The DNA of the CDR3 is TGTGCCAGCAGTTTCGGTCTCGGAGGGGAGACCCAGTACTTC.

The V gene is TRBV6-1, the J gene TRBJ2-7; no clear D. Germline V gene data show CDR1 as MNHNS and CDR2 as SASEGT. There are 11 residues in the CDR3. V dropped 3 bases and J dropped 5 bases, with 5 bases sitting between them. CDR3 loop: CASSDIHEQYF. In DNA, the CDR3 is TGTGCCAGCAGTGACATCCACGAGCAGTACTTC.

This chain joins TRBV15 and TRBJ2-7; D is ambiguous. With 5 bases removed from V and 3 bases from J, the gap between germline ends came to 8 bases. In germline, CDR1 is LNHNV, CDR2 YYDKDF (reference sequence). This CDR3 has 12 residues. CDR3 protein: CATSEDFYEQYF. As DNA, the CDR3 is TGTGCCACCAGCGAGGATTTCTACGAGCAGTACTTC. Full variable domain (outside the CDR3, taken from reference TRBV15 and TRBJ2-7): DAMVIQNPRYQVTQFGKPVTLSCSQTLNHNVMYWYQQKSSQAPKLLFHYYDKDFNNEADTPDNFQSRRPNTSFCFLDIRSPGLGDTAMYLCATSEDFYEQYFGPGTRLTVT.

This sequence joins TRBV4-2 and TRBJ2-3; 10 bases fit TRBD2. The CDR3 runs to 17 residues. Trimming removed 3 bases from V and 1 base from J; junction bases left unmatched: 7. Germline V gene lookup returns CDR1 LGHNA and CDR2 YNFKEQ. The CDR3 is CASSQLLAGSRTDTQYF. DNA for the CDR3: TGTGCCAGCAGCCAGTTACTAGCGGGAAGCCGCACAGATACGCAGTATTTT.

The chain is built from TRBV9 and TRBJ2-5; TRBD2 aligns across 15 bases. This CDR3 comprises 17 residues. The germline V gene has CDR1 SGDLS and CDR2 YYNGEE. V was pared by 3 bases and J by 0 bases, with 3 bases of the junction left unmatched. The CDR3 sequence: CASSAGLAGGYQETQYF. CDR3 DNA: TGTGCCAGCAGCGCCGGACTAGCGGGAGGGTACCAAGAGACCCAGTACTTC.

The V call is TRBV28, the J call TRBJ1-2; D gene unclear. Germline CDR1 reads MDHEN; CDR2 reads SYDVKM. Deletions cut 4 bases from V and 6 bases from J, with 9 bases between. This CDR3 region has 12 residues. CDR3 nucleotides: TGTGCCAGCAGTTCCACGACTCATGGCTACACCTTC. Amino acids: CASSSTTHGYTF.

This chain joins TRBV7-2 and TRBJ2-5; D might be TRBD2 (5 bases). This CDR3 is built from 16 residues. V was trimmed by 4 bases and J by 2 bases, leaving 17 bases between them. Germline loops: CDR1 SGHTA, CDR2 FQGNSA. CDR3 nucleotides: TGTGCCAGCAGCTCCGCGGGCGCGGCTAGACAAGAGACCCAGTACTTC. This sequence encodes CASSSAGAARQETQYF.

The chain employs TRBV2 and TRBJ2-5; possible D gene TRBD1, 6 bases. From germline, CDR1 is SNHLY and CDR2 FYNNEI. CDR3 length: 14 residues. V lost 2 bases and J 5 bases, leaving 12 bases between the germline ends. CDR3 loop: CASSEQGSKETQYF. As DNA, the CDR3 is TGTGCCAGCAGTGAACAGGGGAGTAAGGAGACCCAGTACTTC.

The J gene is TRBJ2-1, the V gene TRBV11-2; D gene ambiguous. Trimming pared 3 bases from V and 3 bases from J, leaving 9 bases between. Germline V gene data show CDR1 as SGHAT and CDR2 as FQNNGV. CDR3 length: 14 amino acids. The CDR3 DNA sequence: TGTGCCAGCAGCTTCAGTCCGGGCTACAATGAGCAGTTCTTC. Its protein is CASSFSPGYNEQFF.

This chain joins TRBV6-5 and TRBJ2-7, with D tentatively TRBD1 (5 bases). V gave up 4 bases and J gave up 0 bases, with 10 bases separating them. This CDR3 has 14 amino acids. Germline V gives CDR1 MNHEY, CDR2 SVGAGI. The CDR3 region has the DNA TGTGCCAGCAGTTCAGGGAAGAGCTCCTACGAGCAGTACTTC. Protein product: CASSSGKSSYEQYF.

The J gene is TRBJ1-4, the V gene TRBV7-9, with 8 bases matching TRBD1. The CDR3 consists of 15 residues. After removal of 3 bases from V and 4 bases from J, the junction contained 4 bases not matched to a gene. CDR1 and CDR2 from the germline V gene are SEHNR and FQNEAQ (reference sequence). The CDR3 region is CASSLGQALNEKLFF. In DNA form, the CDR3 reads TGTGCCAGCAGCTTGGGACAGGCTCTTAATGAAAAACTGTTTTTT.

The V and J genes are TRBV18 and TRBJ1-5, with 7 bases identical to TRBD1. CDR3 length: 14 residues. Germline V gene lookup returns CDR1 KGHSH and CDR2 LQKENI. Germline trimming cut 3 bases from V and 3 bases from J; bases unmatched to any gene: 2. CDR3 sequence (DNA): TGTGCCAGCTCACCTGGGACAGCCAATCAGCCCCAGCATTTT. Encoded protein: CASSPGTANQPQHF.

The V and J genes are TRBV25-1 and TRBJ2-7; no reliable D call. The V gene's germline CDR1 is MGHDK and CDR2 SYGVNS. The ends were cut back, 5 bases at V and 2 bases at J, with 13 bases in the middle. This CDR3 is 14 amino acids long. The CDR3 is CASSSDTVTYEQYF. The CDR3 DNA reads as TGTGCCAGCAGTTCCGACACAGTTACCTACGAGCAGTACTTC.

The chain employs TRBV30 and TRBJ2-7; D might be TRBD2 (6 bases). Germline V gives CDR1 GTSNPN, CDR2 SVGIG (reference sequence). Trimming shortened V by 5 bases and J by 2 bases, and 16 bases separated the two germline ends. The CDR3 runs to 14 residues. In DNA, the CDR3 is TGTGCCTGGTCCACGGGGGTGGGGGCCTACGAGCAGTACTTC. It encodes CAWSTGVGAYEQYF.

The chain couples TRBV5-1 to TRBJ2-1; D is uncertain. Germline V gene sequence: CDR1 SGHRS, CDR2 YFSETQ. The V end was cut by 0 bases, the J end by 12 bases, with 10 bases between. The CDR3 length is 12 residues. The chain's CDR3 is CASSLDTFVQFF. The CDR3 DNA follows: TGCGCCAGCAGCTTGGATACTTTTGTGCAGTTCTTC.

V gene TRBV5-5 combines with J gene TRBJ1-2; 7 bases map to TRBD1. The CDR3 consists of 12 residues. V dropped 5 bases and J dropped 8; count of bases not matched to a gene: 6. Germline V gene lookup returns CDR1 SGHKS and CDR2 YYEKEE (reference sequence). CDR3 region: CASSYRQGGYTF. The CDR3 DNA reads TGTGCCAGCAGTTATCGACAGGGCGGCTACACCTTC.

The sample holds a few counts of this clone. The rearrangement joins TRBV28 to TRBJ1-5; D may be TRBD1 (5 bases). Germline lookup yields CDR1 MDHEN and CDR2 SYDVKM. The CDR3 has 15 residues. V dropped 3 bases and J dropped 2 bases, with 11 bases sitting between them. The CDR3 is CASSFNRNGNQPQHF. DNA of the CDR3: TGTGCCAGCAGTTTCAACAGGAATGGCAATCAGCCCCAGCATTTT.

The CDR3 loop is CAISDSGDYNEQFF. The CDR3, as DNA: TGTGCCATCAGTGACAGCGGAGATTACAATGAGCAGTTCTTC. The chain is built from TRBV10-3 and TRBJ2-1; D perhaps matches TRBD2 (5 bases). V lost 3 bases and J 4 bases, leaving 10 bases between the germline ends. The CDR3 loop spans 14 amino acids. Germline assignment: CDR1 ENHRY and CDR2 SYGVKD.